The rows below give T cell receptor beta chains drawn from one sample of a study of cytomegalovirus exposure and HLA in healthy donors. TCRdb keeps only in-frame clones here, not all; method: immunoSEQ multiplex PCR. The sample lists more than 250,000 clones, roughly 88% occurring once. Sequencing used PBMCs. The source of these receptors is a woman aged 18-35 years in good health and CMV-seronegative. Each CDR3 is given with its conserved first and last residue. Each record gives: clone size, V gene, D gene, J gene, CDR3 DNA, CDR3 protein. D genes are given only for firm matches. Size values are once, few and many counts, or a class for expanded clones, and some rows have none.

once	TRBV5-1	TRBD1	TRBJ1-5	TGCGCCAGCAGCGAGACAGGGCTCCTTAATCAGCCCCAGCATTTT	CASSETGLLNQPQHF
NA	TRBV5-1	NA	TRBJ2-1	TGCGCCAGCAGCCCGTTTACAGGGTTTAACAATGAGCAGTTCTTC	CASSPFTGFNNEQFF
NA	TRBV4-2	NA	TRBJ2-2	TGTGCCAGCAGCCCTGCCAGGGGGAACACCGGGGAGCTGTTTTTT	CASSPARGNTGELFF
once	TRBV29-1	NA	TRBJ2-1	TGTGGGGGGAGTATGGGTGAGCAGTTCTTC	CGGSMGEQFF
NA	TRBV4-2	NA	TRBJ2-7	TGTGCCAGCAGTATACGGGCTAGCGAGGCCTACGAGCAGTACTTC	CASSIRASEAYEQYF
NA	TRBV4-3	NA	TRBJ1-3	TGCGCCAGCAGCCAAGCCCGAAGGGGCTCTGGAAACACCATATATTTT	CASSQARRGSGNTIYF
NA	TRBV18	TRBD1	TRBJ1-2	TGTGCCAGCTCACCTGCGCCGGGACAGGGAAGTAGGGGCTACACCTTC	CASSPAPGQGSRGYTF
NA	TRBV5-1	TRBD2	TRBJ2-7	TGCGCCAGCAGCTTGGAAGGGGCCCGTAGCGGGATATCCCACGAGCAGTACTTC	CASSLEGARSGISHEQYF
NA	TRBV4-2	NA	TRBJ2-3	TGTGCCAGCAGCCAAGAATGGGTCGGGAACACAGATACGCAGTATTTT	CASSQEWVGNTDTQYF
NA	TRBV6-5	TRBD1	TRBJ1-4	TGTGCCAGCAGTTACTCGACGGGACAGTTGAGTGAAAAACTGTTTTTT	CASSYSTGQLSEKLFF
NA	TRBV6-6	NA	TRBJ1-2	TGTGCCAGCAGCCCCCAAACCGGGACCGCGGGGGGCTACACCTTC	CASSPQTGTAGGYTF
NA	TRBV7-9	TRBD1	TRBJ2-7	TGTGCCAGCAGCCCCCGAAACCCGGGACAGAACTACGAGCAGTACTTC	CASSPRNPGQNYEQYF
NA	TRBV5-1	NA	TRBJ2-3	TGCGCCAGCAGCTTGGCCCTCAGTCCAACAGATACGCAGTATTTT	CASSLALSPTDTQYF
NA	TRBV2	NA	TRBJ2-7	TGTGCCAGCAGGCCCGTAGAAGGGGGCTACGAGCAGTACTTC	CASRPVEGGYEQYF
NA	TRBV10-3	NA	TRBJ2-5	TGTGCCATCAGTGAGTCGAAGTCGGGAGTTTCCCTGCAAGAGACCCAGTACTTC	CAISESKSGVSLQETQYF
NA	TRBV5-1	TRBD1	TRBJ1-1	TGCGCCAGCAGCGACCCGACAGGGACCAGGGACACTGAAGCTTTCTTT	CASSDPTGTRDTEAFF
once	TRBV19	TRBD2	TRBJ2-2	TGTGCCAGTAGTACCCGGGGGGGGGTCACCGGGGAGCTGTTTTTT	CASSTRGGVTGELFF
NA	TRBV7-9	NA	TRBJ1-3	TGTGCCAGCAGCTTCCCCCCAATGGGAAACACCATATATTTT	CASSFPPMGNTIYF
once	TRBV2	TRBD2	TRBJ2-7	TGTGCCAGTAGACTAGCGGGAGAGGGGCCCTACGAGCAGTACTTC	CASRLAGEGPYEQYF
NA	TRBV9	NA	TRBJ2-5	TGTGCCAGCAGCGTAGGTCGCCAAGAGACCCAGTACTTC	CASSVGRQETQYF
NA	TRBV6-5	TRBD1	TRBJ1-1	TGTGCCAGCAGTTACTCGATAGGGGGCGCGAACACTGAAGCTTTCTTT	CASSYSIGGANTEAFF
NA	TRBV14	NA	TRBJ1-2	TGTGCCAGCAGCCAAGATACTGACAGGACGGACGGCTACACCTTC	CASSQDTDRTDGYTF
NA	TRBV5-1	TRBD2	TRBJ2-2	TGCGCCAGCAGCTTGGGATCTAGCGGGACCAACACCGGGGAGCTGTTTTTT	CASSLGSSGTNTGELFF
few	TRBV5-5	NA	TRBJ2-7	TGTGCCAGCAGGCATACCGGGGTACCCTCCTACGAGCAGTACTTC	CASRHTGVPSYEQYF
NA	TRBV7-3	NA	TRBJ2-3	TGTGCCAGCAGCCCTTCACACCTTGAGGTGGATACGCAGTATTTT	CASSPSHLEVDTQYF
NA	TRBV5-8	NA	TRBJ1-5	TGTGCCAGCAGCCTCCGTGGGGCCCAGAATCAGCCCCAGCATTTT	CASSLRGAQNQPQHF
NA	TRBV30	NA	TRBJ1-1	TGTGCCTGCACCAACAGGGCCCTGAACACTGAAGCTTTCTTT	CACTNRALNTEAFF
NA	TRBV28	NA	TRBJ1-2	TGTGCCAGCAGTTTATTGGCAGTCTATGGCTACACCTTC	CASSLLAVYGYTF
NA	TRBV6-6	TRBD1	TRBJ1-2	TGTGCCAGCACCCCAATACCGGACAGGGTCGGTGGCTACACCTTC	CASTPIPDRVGGYTF
NA	TRBV5-1	NA	TRBJ2-1	TGCGCCAGCAGCTGGGGCTCTTCGGGCTACAATGAGCAGTTCTTC	CASSWGSSGYNEQFF
NA	TRBV29-1	TRBD2	TRBJ2-5	TGCAGCGTTTCGGGACTAGCGAGAGGGGAGACCCAGTACTTC	CSVSGLARGETQYF
NA	TRBV28	NA	TRBJ1-5	TGTGCCAGCAGAGGAGCAGGGGGCAATCAGCCCCAGCATTTT	CASRGAGGNQPQHF
few	TRBV18	NA	TRBJ2-7	TGTGCCAGCTCACCGGCGGTGGGGGGAGTCAGCTACGAGCAGTACTTC	CASSPAVGGVSYEQYF
NA	TRBV9	TRBD1	TRBJ2-7	TGTGCCAGCAGCACCCTGGGACAGGGCCACTACGAGCAGTACTTC	CASSTLGQGHYEQYF
NA	TRBV29-1	TRBD2	TRBJ2-7	TGCAGCGTTGCTTCGGGAGGGCGGTACGAGCAGTACTTC	CSVASGGRYEQYF
few	TRBV14	TRBD1	TRBJ1-2	TGTGCCAGCAGCCAAACCGGGACAGGGGGCCGCGATGGCTACACCTTC	CASSQTGTGGRDGYTF
NA	TRBV23-1	NA	TRBJ1-2	TGCGCCAGCAGTCAGTCAGGGTCGCCCAACTATGGCTACACCTTC	CASSQSGSPNYGYTF
NA	TRBV7-2	TRBD1	TRBJ2-1	TGTGCCAGCAGCTTATATGGGGCGGGGACAGGGTCCTACAATGAGCAGTTCTTC	CASSLYGAGTGSYNEQFF
NA	TRBV28	NA	TRBJ2-7	TGTGCCAGCGTTGGGCCCTACGAGCAGTACTTC	CASVGPYEQYF
once	TRBV7-2	TRBD1	TRBJ2-4	TGTGCCAGCAGCGAGAGACAGGGACAAAACATTCAGTACTTC	CASSERQGQNIQYF
few	TRBV7-2	NA	TRBJ2-7	TGTGCCAGCAGCCCCTATTTGTCGCGGGAGCAGTACTTC	CASSPYLSREQYF
NA	TRBV5-1	NA	TRBJ1-2	TGCGCCAGCAGCTTGGAAGTGGGGCACGACTATGGCTACACCTTC	CASSLEVGHDYGYTF
NA	TRBV4-1	TRBD2	TRBJ2-7	TGCGCCAGCAGCCAAGATCCCCAGCGGGAGCTGTACGAGCAGTACTTC	CASSQDPQRELYEQYF
once	TRBV27	TRBD2	TRBJ2-1	TGTGCCAGCACCACCGGGACTAGCGGGAGCAGGGAGCAGTTCTTC	CASTTGTSGSREQFF
NA	TRBV11-2	NA	TRBJ2-7	TGTGCCAGCAGCTTAGGCGGTACGAGCTCCTACGAGCAGTACTTC	CASSLGGTSSYEQYF
once	TRBV27	NA	TRBJ1-2	TGTGCCAGCAGTTCCGGGGGAACCGACTTAACTTATGGCTACACCTTC	CASSSGGTDLTYGYTF
once	TRBV9	NA	TRBJ2-5	TGTGCCAGCAGCGTAGACGGGAACCAAGAGACCCAGTACTTC	CASSVDGNQETQYF
NA	TRBV7-2	NA	TRBJ2-5	TGTGCCAGCAGCTCCCCTAATCAAGAGACCCAGTACTTC	CASSSPNQETQYF
NA	TRBV15	TRBD2	TRBJ2-5	TGTGCCACCAGCACATGGGTAGCGGGAGGTGTTGAGACCCAGTACTTC	CATSTWVAGGVETQYF
NA	TRBV6-6	TRBD2	TRBJ2-5	TGTGCCAGCAGACGGCTAGCGGAAAAAGAGACCCAGTACTTC	CASRRLAEKETQYF
few	TRBV28	TRBD1	TRBJ2-5	TGTGCCAGCAGTTCTAACAGGGGATGGGAGACCCAGTACTTC	CASSSNRGWETQYF
once	TRBV29-1	NA	TRBJ2-1	TGCAGCGGGGCACAGGGTCCGGCTGAGCAGTTCTTC	CSGAQGPAEQFF
NA	TRBV5-4	TRBD2	TRBJ2-2	TGTGCCAGCGGGCTAGCGGGAGGGGCCGGGGAGCTGTTTTTT	CASGLAGGAGELFF
NA	TRBV15	TRBD2	TRBJ2-3	TGTGCCACCAGCAGACTTACTAGCGAGGATACGCAGTATTTT	CATSRLTSEDTQYF
NA	TRBV2	TRBD2	TRBJ2-2	TGTGCCAGCAGTGGTTCAGGACTAGCGGGAGTGGAGCTGTTTTTT	CASSGSGLAGVELFF